This T cell receptor beta chain stems from a study of T-cell reconstitution after alpha-beta-depleted transplantation in children listed by TCRdb under 2016. With respect to the entire study: Using TCR repertoire profiling, the study quantitatively followed how T-cell immune reconstitution unfolded in children after TCRalphabeta/CD19-depleted allogeneic hematopoietic cell transplantation.

To prepare the library, PCR was applied. For sequencing, an Illumina HiSeq 2500 was employed. TCR library preparation used molecular barcoding, with unique molecular identifiers applied to normalize quantification of the TCRbeta repertoire. The raw public data were reprocessed by TCRdb itself: fastp quality trimming at Q25, MiXCR clonotype calling, in-frame beta chains only. Rows are unified per CDR3 protein, each entry keeping the most common DNA and genes. This sample is represented by around 240,000 distinct CDR3 sequences; approximately 9.8% of them were singletons. The ten largest clones add up to around 5.1% of the sample. This clonotype occurred many times. This receptor's antigen is unknown. The input lacks base qualities; no much larger clone sits a single base away. V is cut by 0 bases and J by 6 bases, and the space between the germline ends is 11 bases. Measured from the cysteine to the phenylalanine, the CDR3 is 14 residues long. CDR3 DNA is the only sequence kept; it has 42 bases, read in frame from the first base. Reading the germline V gene (reference sequence) gives CDR1 DFQATT and CDR2 SNEGSKA.

The receptor was isolated from a human donor who donated a stem cell graft to a child with SCID. The sequenced sample was PBMCs from the stem cell graft donor, obtained from the stem cell graft. The chain was built from TRBV20-1 and TRBJ2-2, and perhaps TRBD2 as D gene, on 5 matching bases. The CDR3 protein is CSAREGKRAGELFF. The bases are TGCAGTGCTAGAGAGGGAAAGAGGGCCGGGGAGCTGTTTTTT.